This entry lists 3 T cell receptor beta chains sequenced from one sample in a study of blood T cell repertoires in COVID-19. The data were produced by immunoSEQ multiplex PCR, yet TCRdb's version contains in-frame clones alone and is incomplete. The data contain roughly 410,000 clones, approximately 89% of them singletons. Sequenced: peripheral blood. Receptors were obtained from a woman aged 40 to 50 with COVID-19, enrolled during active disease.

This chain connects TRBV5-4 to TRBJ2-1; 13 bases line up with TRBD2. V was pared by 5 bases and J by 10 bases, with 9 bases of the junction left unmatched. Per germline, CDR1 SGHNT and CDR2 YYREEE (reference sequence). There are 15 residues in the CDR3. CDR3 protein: CASSRPTSGGAEQFF. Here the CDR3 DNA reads TGTGCCAGCAGTCGACCTACTAGCGGGGGGGCGGAGCAGTTCTTC. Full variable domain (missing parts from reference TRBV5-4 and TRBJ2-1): ETGVTQSPTHLIKTRGQQVTLRCSSQSGHNTVSWYQQALGQGPQFIFQYYREEENGRGNFPPRFSGLQFPNYSSELNVNALELDDSALYLCASSRPTSGGAEQFFGPGTRLTVL.

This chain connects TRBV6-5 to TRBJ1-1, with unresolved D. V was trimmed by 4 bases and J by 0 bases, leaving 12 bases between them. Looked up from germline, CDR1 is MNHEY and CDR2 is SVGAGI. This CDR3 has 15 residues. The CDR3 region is CASSSFGLMNTEAFF. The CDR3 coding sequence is TGTGCCAGCAGTTCCTTTGGGCTTATGAACACTGAAGCTTTCTTT.

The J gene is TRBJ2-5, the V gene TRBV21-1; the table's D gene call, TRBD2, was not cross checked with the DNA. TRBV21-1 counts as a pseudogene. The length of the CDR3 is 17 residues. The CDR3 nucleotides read TGTGCCAGCAGCATAAGGGAAATAGCGGGGGGGCAAGAGACCCAGTACTTC. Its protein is CASSIREIAGGQETQYF.